The 31 T cell receptor beta chains below all came from one sample that was sequenced in a study of T cells in tuberculosis. TCRdb's copy holds only in-frame clones and misses some; the assay was immunoSEQ multiplex PCR. Of about 24,000 clones in the sample, nearly 97% were seen once. Sequenced input: PBMCs. All receptors come from a donor aged 10-29 years with latent tuberculosis or without tuberculosis infection.

The J gene is TRBJ2-3, the V gene TRBV11-2; maybe TRBD2 (6 bases). V lost 5 bases to trimming and J lost 2 bases, with 20 bases between them. This CDR3 is built from 17 residues. Germline V gives CDR1 SGHAT, CDR2 FQNNGV. DNA of the CDR3: TGTGCCAGCAGCCCCGCGCGGGACCCTCCTCTCACAGATACGCAGTATTTT. Protein product: CASSPARDPPLTDTQYF. Variable domain in full (rest from reference TRBV11-2 and TRBJ2-3): EAGVAQSPRYKIIEKRQSVAFWCNPISGHATLYWYQQILGQGPKLLIQFQNNGVVDDSQLPKDRFSAERLKGVDSTLKIQPAKLEDSAVYLCASSPARDPPLTDTQYFGPGTRLTVL.

This sequence joins TRBV5-1 and TRBJ2-2; 13 positions match TRBD2. This CDR3 is built from 19 residues. Germline CDR1 and CDR2: SGHRS and YFSETQ. After removal of 5 bases from V and 0 bases from J, the junction contained 10 bases not matched to a gene. CDR3 DNA: TGCGCCAGCAGGCAGACTAGCGGGGGGTTCCTCTCGAACACCGGGGAGCTGTTTTTT. Translated, it gives CASRQTSGGFLSNTGELFF.

The chain combines TRBV18 with TRBJ1-4; 9 bases align to TRBD1. There are 15 residues in the CDR3. Trimming cost V 3 bases and J 6 bases; bases outside gene matches: 5. Germline CDR1 is KGHSH and CDR2 is LQKENI. The CDR3 region is CASSPNTGGHEKLFF. The CDR3 nucleotides read TGTGCCAGCTCACCTAATACAGGGGGCCATGAAAAACTGTTTTTT.

This chain uses TRBV5-1 with TRBJ1-1, with 7 positions matching TRBD1. CDR3 size: 15 residues. Germline CDR1 is SGHRS and CDR2 is YFSETQ. The junction had 7 bases not matched to a gene; V was cut back by 5 bases and J by 0 bases. The CDR3 here is CASSRETGLNTEAFF. The CDR3 DNA sequence: TGCGCCAGCAGTCGTGAGACAGGGCTGAACACTGAAGCTTTCTTT.

The CDR3 DNA is TGTGCCAGCTCACCACTGACAGGGGGCGAAGGCTACACCTTC. Translated: CASSPLTGGEGYTF. This rearrangement joins TRBV18 to TRBJ1-2; 10 bases align to TRBD1. The CDR3 extends over 14 amino acids. J gave up 8 bases and V 1 base, and 4 bases lay outside the gene matches. CDR1 is KGHSH, CDR2 LQKENI, per germline.

The chain links TRBV5-6 to TRBJ1-1; D unclear. The CDR3 loop spans 16 amino acids. The V end lost 4 bases, the J end lost 3 bases, and 19 bases lay between the germline ends. Germline assignment: CDR1 SGHDT and CDR2 YYEEEE. CDR3 coding DNA: TGTGCCAGCAGCGCCGGCCCCCGGGAGAAGGACACTGAAGCTTTCTTT. Translating gives CASSAGPREKDTEAFF.

Regarding this clone: Mismatch with germline at one junction end may stem from a read error. This CDR3 is also generated by other DNA sequences in the sample. This sequence joins TRBV27 and TRBJ2-3, with TRBD2 as a possible D gene (5 bases). This CDR3 contains 16 residues. CDR1 and CDR2 from the germline V gene are MNHEY and SMNVEV (reference sequence). CDR3 bases: TGTGCCAGTAGTTTATACGAGGGTCGGGTTTTACATACGCAGTATTTT. This sequence encodes CASSLYEGRVLHTQYF.

The chain employs TRBV27 and TRBJ1-2, with D perhaps matching TRBD1 (5 bases). CDR3 length: 14 amino acids. Germline CDR1 and CDR2: MNHEY and SMNVEV (reference sequence). V lost 6 bases and J lost 4, with 15 bases in between. The CDR3 DNA reads as TGTGCCAGCAGGGACCAGGGATCCGGCTATGGCTACACCTTC. The encoded protein is CASRDQGSGYGYTF.

This CDR3 is CASSVQGGLNTEAFF. Here the CDR3 DNA reads TGTGCCAGCAGCGTACAGGGCGGACTGAACACTGAAGCTTTCTTT. The J gene is TRBJ1-1, the V gene TRBV9, with D possibly being TRBD1 (5 bases). Deletions cut 1 base from V and 0 bases from J, with 10 bases between. The CDR3 length is 15 residues. CDR1 and CDR2 from the germline V gene are SGDLS and YYNGEE.

The V call is TRBV7-2, the J call TRBJ1-1, with a weak D call TRBD1 (6 bases). The length of the CDR3 is 14 residues. V lost 1 base and J lost 5, with 11 bases in between. The germline V gene has CDR1 SGHTA and CDR2 FQGNSA. The CDR3: CASSLGGTNTEAFF. Written as DNA, the CDR3 is TGTGCCAGCAGCTTAGGGGGGACAAATACTGAAGCTTTCTTT. The full variable domain, rest sourced from reference TRBV7-2 and TRBJ1-1, is GAGVSQSPSNKVTEKGKDVELRCDPISGHTALYWYRQSLGQGLEFLIYFQGNSAPDKSGLPSDRFSAERTGGSVSTLTIQRTQQEDSAVYLCASSLGGTNTEAFFGQGTRLTVV.

CDR3: CASSIVTGSGYTF. DNA for the CDR3: TGTGCCAGTAGTATTGTTACAGGGTCTGGCTACACCTTC. The chain couples TRBV19 to TRBJ1-2, with D perhaps matching TRBD1 (6 bases). This CDR3 spans 13 amino acids. Germline V CDR1 and CDR2: LNHDA, SQIVND (reference sequence). The V end was cut by 3 bases, the J end by 7 bases, with 12 bases between.

V gene TRBV7-3 combines with J gene TRBJ1-1, with D tentatively TRBD1 (5 bases). Germline CDR1 and CDR2: SGHTA and FQGTGA. The length of the CDR3 is 13 residues. Between the trimmed V and J ends, which lost 3 bases and 3 bases, there was a span of 8 bases. This CDR3 reads CASSFFRDTEAFF. Written as DNA, the CDR3 is TGTGCCAGCAGCTTCTTCAGGGACACTGAAGCTTTCTTT. Full variable domain (missing parts from reference TRBV7-3 and TRBJ1-1): GAGVSQTPSNKVTEKGKYVELRCDPISGHTALYWYRQSLGQGPEFLIYFQGTGAADDSGLPNDRFFAVRPEGSVSTLKIQRTERGDSAVYLCASSFFRDTEAFFGQGTRLTVV.

The rearrangement links TRBV9 to TRBJ2-1; D gene unclear. The CDR3 consists of 13 residues. Germline V gives CDR1 SGDLS, CDR2 YYNGEE. The germline V and J ends were trimmed by 4 bases and 7 bases, with 12 bases remaining between them. In DNA form, the CDR3 reads TGTGCCAGCAGCCCCGGTACGGGTAATGAGCAGTTCTTC. Encoded protein: CASSPGTGNEQFF.

V and J are TRBV10-3 and TRBJ2-5; 11 bases agree with TRBD1. This CDR3 is built from 13 residues. Trimming at V came to 8 bases and at J to 2 bases, leaving 1 base not matched to a gene. Germline V CDR1 and CDR2: ENHRY, SYGVKD. CDR3 nucleotides: TGTGCCATCGGGACAGGGGGTCAAGAGACCCAGTACTTC. Amino acids: CAIGTGGQETQYF.

This clone was observed a handful of times. This chain connects TRBV10-1 to TRBJ2-3; D ambiguous. Germline CDR1 reads WNHNN; CDR2 reads SYGVQD (reference sequence). CDR3 length: 14 amino acids. Trimming pared 0 bases from V and 6 bases from J, leaving 10 bases between. CDR3 in amino acids: CASSESSSLDTQYF. The CDR3 DNA follows: TGCGCCAGCAGTGAGTCGAGTTCGTTGGATACGCAGTATTTT.

This clone appeared once. J is TRBJ1-1 and V is TRBV4-1; unclear D gene. With 4 bases removed from V and 1 base from J, the gap between germline ends came to 7 bases. The germline V gene has CDR1 MGHRA and CDR2 YSYEKL. This CDR3 comprises 13 residues. The CDR3 bases are TGCGCCAGCAGCCCTACCAAGAACACTGAAGCTTTCTTT. As protein: CASSPTKNTEAFF.

This clone has a single count. The genes are TRBV5-8 and TRBJ1-2; TRBD1 might be the D (5 bases). The CDR3 is 13 residues long. Deletions cut 1 base from V and 6 bases from J, with 10 bases between. Per germline, CDR1 SGHTS and CDR2 YDEGEE. The DNA of the CDR3 is TGTGCCAGCAGCTTGAGTCAGGGTGATGGCTACACCTTC. Protein: CASSLSQGDGYTF.

The chain recombines TRBV27 with TRBJ1-6; no definite D call. The germline gives CDR1 MNHEY, CDR2 SMNVEV (reference sequence). The CDR3 sequence is 16 residues long. Between the trimmed V and J ends, which lost 2 bases and 4 bases, there was a span of 12 bases. The DNA for the CDR3 is TGTGCCAGCAGTTTACGTCGGCCGGGGTATAATTCACCCCTCCACTTT. Amino acid sequence: CASSLRRPGYNSPLHF.

This chain connects TRBV18 to TRBJ2-7, with 10 bases fitting TRBD2. Germline lookup yields CDR1 KGHSH and CDR2 LQKENI. J lost 0 bases, V lost 3 bases, and 2 bases had no gene match. This CDR3 is 15 amino acids long. The chain's CDR3 is CASSPSGGPSYEQYV. The CDR3 DNA follows: TGTGCCAGCTCACCTAGCGGGGGGCCCTCCTACGAGCAGTACGTC.

The chain carries TRBV14 and TRBJ1-2; D gene ambiguous. The CDR3 loop spans 15 amino acids. In germline, CDR1 is SGHDN, CDR2 FVKESK. Between the trimmed V and J ends, which lost 0 bases and 2 bases, there was a span of 10 bases. In nucleotides, the CDR3 is TGTGCCAGCAGCCAAGACATGGGAGACAACTATGGCTACACCTTC. It specifies CASSQDMGDNYGYTF.

The gene calls are TRBV2 and TRBJ2-7; the D gene is possibly TRBD2 (5 bases). Looked up from germline, CDR1 is SNHLY and CDR2 is FYNNEI. With 7 bases removed from V and 0 bases from J, the gap between germline ends came to 13 bases. The CDR3 length is 14 residues. CDR3 DNA: TGTGCCAGCAAAGGAGCCGGGAACTCCTACGAGCAGTACTTC. Translating it yields CASKGAGNSYEQYF.

The chain couples TRBV5-8 to TRBJ1-5, with D hard to call. Germline values: CDR1 SGHTS, CDR2 YDEGEE. The length of the CDR3 is 15 residues. Between the trimmed V and J ends, which lost 1 base and 5 bases, there was a span of 13 bases. CDR3 bases: TGTGCCAGCAGCTTGAGGGAGGTGGGTTATCAGCCCCAGCATTTT. Its protein product is CASSLREVGYQPQHF.

This sequence joins TRBV9 and TRBJ2-5, with a possible D match to TRBD2 (5 bases). Germline V gene data show CDR1 as SGDLS and CDR2 as YYNGEE. Trimming pared 1 base from V and 5 bases from J, leaving 12 bases between. This CDR3 is built from 14 residues. The CDR3 DNA sequence: TGTGCCAGCAGCGTATGGTCCGGGGAGGAGACCCAGTACTTC. Translating it yields CASSVWSGEETQYF.

The chain links TRBV2 to TRBJ1-1; TRBD1 aligns across 7 bases. The germline gives CDR1 SNHLY, CDR2 FYNNEI. V lost 6 bases, J lost 3 bases, and 4 bases stayed unmatched. The CDR3 runs to 13 residues. Here the CDR3 reads CASSDRVYTEAFF. The DNA for the CDR3 is TGTGCCAGCAGCGACAGGGTTTACACTGAAGCTTTCTTT.

V is TRBV11-3 and J is TRBJ2-3; the match to TRBD2 covers 13 bases. Trimming removed 3 bases from V and 1 base from J; junction bases left unmatched: 10. The CDR3 is 19 amino acids. Looked up from germline, CDR1 is SGHNT and CDR2 is YENEEA. The CDR3 spells CASSFGTSGIGMGTDTQYF. The CDR3 DNA sequence: TGTGCCAGCAGCTTCGGGACTAGCGGGATCGGGATGGGCACAGATACGCAGTATTTT.

A few counts support this clone. The CDR3 loop reads CASSDPRGAGNYGYTF. The DNA for the CDR3 is TGTGCCAGCAGTGACCCTCGGGGGGCGGGAAACTATGGCTACACCTTC. This sequence joins TRBV6-1 and TRBJ1-2; D is possibly TRBD1 (6 bases). Germline V gene lookup returns CDR1 MNHNS and CDR2 SASEGT. V lost 3 bases, J lost 2 bases, and 16 bases lay in between. The CDR3 consists of 16 residues.

V usage is TRBV27 and J usage is TRBJ2-1; D is unclear. Trimming took off 5 bases at V and 0 bases at J, with 11 bases between the two ends. This CDR3 is built from 15 residues. Germline V gene data show CDR1 as MNHEY and CDR2 as SMNVEV (reference sequence). The CDR3 loop reads CASSATYSSYNEQFF. In DNA form, the CDR3 reads TGTGCCAGCAGTGCGACATACAGCTCCTACAATGAGCAGTTCTTC.

The rearrangement joins TRBV27 to TRBJ1-6; D might be TRBD1 (5 bases). The CDR3 is made up of 15 amino acids. V lost 1 base and J 6 bases, leaving 10 bases between the germline ends. Germline V gene data show CDR1 as MNHEY and CDR2 as SMNVEV (reference sequence). The CDR3 DNA is TGTGCCAGCAGTTTATTCGGGGGTGGTAATTCACCCCTCCACTTT. This gives the protein CASSLFGGGNSPLHF.

The chain uses TRBV6-1 and TRBJ2-5; a possible D gene is TRBD2 (6 bases). The V gene's germline CDR1 is MNHNS and CDR2 SASEGT. Deletions cut 6 bases from V and 1 base from J, with 12 bases between. This CDR3 has 14 amino acids. The CDR3 spells CASRGGGSQETQYF. In DNA, the CDR3 is TGTGCCAGCAGGGGGGGAGGCAGCCAAGAGACCCAGTACTTC.

V gene TRBV13 combines with J gene TRBJ2-2; D is unresolved. From germline, CDR1 is PRHDT and CDR2 FYEKMQ (reference sequence). The CDR3 sequence is 12 residues long. Trimming left V 3 bases short and J 5 bases short, with 4 bases between. The CDR3, as DNA: TGTGCCAGCAGCTTCTCTACCGGGGAGCTGTTTTTT. This encodes CASSFSTGELFF.

The J gene is TRBJ1-1, the V gene TRBV5-1; D possibly corresponds to TRBD1 (5 bases). Per germline, CDR1 SGHRS and CDR2 YFSETQ. The V end was cut by 4 bases, the J end by 4 bases, with 17 bases between. The CDR3 runs 15 residues. CDR3 in amino acids: CASSLTGRDSTEAFF. The CDR3 region has the DNA TGCGCCAGCAGCCTTACTGGCAGGGATTCCACTGAAGCTTTCTTT.